The 21 T cell receptor beta chains presented below share a single source sample, sequenced in a study of tumor-infiltrating lymphocytes in primary liver carcinoma. Extraction also yielded germline DNA, while blood RNA was obtained from unsorted whole blood. From around 500 ng of total RNA, TCR beta-specific cDNA was reverse-transcribed using a constant-region primer. Three nested multiplex PCR rounds, a slightly modified ARM-PCR method, built the TCR beta libraries. Amplification in the first two PCR rounds was performed using TRBV1-TRBV30 forward primers and a C-beta reverse primer for 10 cycles each. TCRdb recomputed calls from the multiplex PCR reads with MiXCR, one row per CDR3 protein. The sample has about 310,000 distinct CDR3 sequences, around three fifths seen once. Sequenced material: peripheral blood. The receptors derive from a woman aged 25-40 years with primary liver carcinoma and hepatitis B virus infection.

The CDR3 protein is CASSYGGDCYTF. CDR3 coding DNA: TGTGCCAGCAGTTACGGGGGGGATTGCTACACCTTC. The V gene is TRBV6-5, the J gene TRBJ1-2; a possible D gene is TRBD1 (5 bases). CDR3 length: 12 amino acids. Per the germline V gene, CDR1 is MNHEY and CDR2 is SVGAGI. Deletions cut 2 bases from V and 9 bases from J, with 10 bases between.

In its sample, this clonotype was seen once. The junction and the germline gene differ at one end; a read error may be behind it. V and J are TRBV28 and TRBJ2-5; possible D gene TRBD1, 5 bases. The CDR3 has 15 amino acids. Germline-derived CDR1 and CDR2 are MDHEN and SYDVKM. The CDR3 DNA reads as TGTGCCAGCAGTCCCCTAACAGGAAACCAAGAGACCCAGTATTTC. Protein sequence: CASSPLTGNQETQYF.

This clonotype was seen repeatedly, ten times or more. The chain's CDR3 is CSVSGTSIWIGQFF. The CDR3 coding sequence is TGCAGCGTTTCCGGGACTAGCATCTGGATTGGGCAGTTCTTC. The chain uses TRBV29-1 and TRBJ2-1; 9 nucleotides agree with TRBD2. V dropped 5 bases and J dropped 12; count of bases not matched to a gene: 14. The CDR3 has 14 residues. Germline CDR1 is SQVTM and CDR2 is ANQGSEA.

The chain recombines TRBV6-2 or TRBV6-3 with TRBJ2-3; D uncertain. The CDR3 runs 15 residues. The germline CDR1 and CDR2 sequences are MNHEY and SVGEGT. The germline V and J ends were trimmed by 2 bases and 6 bases, with 15 bases remaining between them. CDR3 nucleotide sequence: TGTGCCAGCAGTTACGTGCGGACCACCGCGGATACGCAGTATTTT. Protein product: CASSYVRTTADTQYF.

This clonotype was recorded a few times. The rearrangement joins TRBV5-5 to TRBJ1-6, with 9 bases that match TRBD1. Germline trimming cut 2 bases from V and 5 bases from J; bases unmatched to any gene: 2. This CDR3 contains 15 residues. Germline CDR1 reads SGHKS; CDR2 reads YYEKEE (reference sequence). The CDR3 DNA reads as TGTGCCAGCAGCTTTGACAGGGGGAATAATTCACCCCTCCACTTT. Encoded protein: CASSFDRGNNSPLHF.

Points on this clonotype: Just one base apart from a much larger clone, this may be a read error. The chain carries TRBV6-5 and TRBJ2-1; perhaps TRBD1 as D (5 bases). The germline V gene encodes CDR1 MNHEY and CDR2 SVGAGI. The CDR3 extends over 14 amino acids. The CDR3 loop is CASRGRAERNERFF. The CDR3 region has the DNA TGTGCCAGCAGGGGCAGGGCGGAGCGCAATGAGCGGTTCTTC.

With regard to this clonotype: A read error is possible here, since a much larger clone lies one base away. The rearrangement uses TRBV6-2 or TRBV6-3 and TRBJ1-5; D is uncertain. The germline V gene has CDR1 MNHEY and CDR2 SVGEGT. This CDR3 spans 13 amino acids. CDR3 sequence (DNA): TGTACCAGCACGGGGTATAGCAATCAGCCCCAGCATTTT. Its translation is CTSTGYSNQPQHF.

About this clonotype: Since a much larger clone is just one base distant, this may be a read error. This chain connects TRBV13 to TRBJ2-1; 11 bases agree with TRBD2. CDR1 is PRHDT and CDR2 is FYEKMQ in the germline V gene (reference sequence). CDR3 length: 18 amino acids. J gave up 7 bases and V 0 bases, and 11 bases lay outside the gene matches. The CDR3 reads CASSLGGSGRAQLNEQFF. CDR3 in DNA: TGTGCCAGCAGCTTAGGAGGTAGCGGGAGGGCCCAGCTTAATGAGCAGTTCTTC.

This clonotype showed up just a few times. This chain connects TRBV10-3 to TRBJ2-2; D is uncertain. The CDR3 spans 14 residues. Germline V lookup: CDR1 ENHRY, CDR2 SYGVKD. V gave up 0 bases and J gave up 5 bases, with 7 bases separating them. In nucleotides, the CDR3 is TGTGCCATCAGTGAGTCGGCAGGTACCGGGGAGCTGTTTTTT. Its translation is CAISESAGTGELFF.

A few counts support this clonotype. The J gene is TRBJ2-1, the V gene TRBV6-2 or TRBV6-3, with D perhaps TRBD1 or TRBD2 (5 bases each). Germline CDR1 is MNHEY and CDR2 is SVGEGT. The V gene lost 7 bases and the J gene lost 9 bases, with 19 bases spanning the gap. The CDR3 is made up of 14 amino acids. In DNA form, the CDR3 reads TGTGCCAGCACCTTGAGGGGTGGGCTCCGTGAGCAGTTCTTC. This sequence encodes CASTLRGGLREQFF.

V and J are TRBV28 and TRBJ2-7, with TRBD1 matching over 7 bases. Unmatched junction bases numbered 4, after V lost 8 bases and J lost 0 bases. This CDR3 is built from 13 residues. Germline CDR1 and CDR2: MDHEN and SYDVKM. The CDR3 nucleotides are TGTGCCAGCCTCGGGACAGCCTCCTACGAGCAGTACTTC. It translates to CASLGTASYEQYF.

The rearrangement links TRBV14 to TRBJ2-2; 8 positions agree with TRBD1. The J segment lost 5 bases and the V segment lost 7 bases, leaving 9 bases of the junction unmatched. The CDR3 consists of 15 residues. The germline V gene has CDR1 SGHDN and CDR2 FVKESK. In DNA, the CDR3 is TGTGCCAGCAACCCAACAGGGGGAAGGACCGGGGAGCTGTTTTTT. Translating gives CASNPTGGRTGELFF.

A word on this clonotype: A single base separates this from a much larger clone, so it may be a read error. The V call is TRBV12-3 or TRBV12-4, the J call TRBJ2-7; 9 bases match TRBD2. The CDR3 runs to 14 residues. The CDR3 bases are TGTGCCAGCAGCCATAGCGGGAGCTCCTACGAGAAGTACTTC. The encoded protein is CASSHSGSSYEKYF.

For this clonotype: The junction shows a germline mismatch at one end, possibly a read error. The chain has TRBV4-3 and TRBJ2-5, with 9 bases aligning to TRBD1. From germline, CDR1 is LGHNA and CDR2 YSLEER. This CDR3 comprises 13 residues. The CDR3 coding sequence is TGCGACAGCAGCCAACACGTCGACAGGGGGCAGTACTTC. Amino acid sequence: CDSSQHVDRGQYF.

On this clonotype itself: Germline and junction disagree at one end, which may indicate a read error. The gene calls are TRBV6-1 and TRBJ2-7, with D maybe TRBD1 (6 bases). Germline V gives CDR1 MNHNS, CDR2 SASEGT. There are 17 residues in the CDR3. CDR3 in DNA: TGTGCCAGCAGTGAAAGGGTCAGGGGACGGGGCTCCTATGAGCAGTACTTC. Translation gives CASSERVRGRGSYEQYF.

Concerning this clonotype: One end of the junction is discordant with germline, which a read error may explain. The chain recombines TRBV6-1 with TRBJ2-7; a weak D match, TRBD2 (6 bases). The CDR3 is 15 amino acids. In germline, CDR1 is MNHNS, CDR2 SASEGT. Written as DNA, the CDR3 is TGCGCCAGCAGTGGGAGTCTGAGGATAGGAGGGGAGCAGTACTTC. Its translation: CASSGSLRIGGEQYF.

This clonotype was picked up a small number of times. A much larger clone lies a single base off, so this may be a read error. The chain carries TRBV4-1 and TRBJ2-1; unclear D gene. The CDR3 runs to 13 residues. Per germline, CDR1 MGHRA and CDR2 YSYEKL. The CDR3 spells CASSQDWYNKQFF. In DNA form, the CDR3 reads TGCGCCAGCAGCCAAGATTGGTACAATAAGCAGTTCTTC.

The rearrangement joins TRBV6-5 to TRBJ2-1; TRBD2 agrees at 8 bases. V trimming: 3 bases; J trimming: 5 bases; junction bases outside the gene matches: 3. CDR3 length: 14 residues. The germline V gene has CDR1 MNHEY and CDR2 SVGAGI. The CDR3 DNA follows: TGTGCCAGCAGTTATTTTAGCGGGAACAATGAGCAGTTCTTC. Translation gives CASSYFSGNNEQFF.

About this clonotype itself: A much larger clone lies one base from this, so it may be a read error. This sequence joins TRBV12-3 or TRBV12-4 and TRBJ2-5; D remains ambiguous. Trimming shortened V by 2 bases and J by 4 bases, and 8 bases separated the two germline ends. The CDR3 sequence is 13 residues long. The CDR3 loop is CASSLIASETQYF. The CDR3 bases are TGTGCCAGCAGTTTAATAGCTTCAGAGACCCAGTACTTC.

On this clonotype: A much larger clone differs by one base, so this may be a read error. The rearrangement joins TRBV4-3 to TRBJ2-7, with D maybe TRBD2 (6 bases). The CDR3 has 14 residues. The germline V gene has CDR1 LGHNA and CDR2 YSLEER. The CDR3 is CASSQVGGSYKQYF. The CDR3 DNA reads TGCGCCAGCAGCCAAGTCGGGGGTTCCTACAAGCAGTACTTC.

The rearrangement links TRBV7-9 to TRBJ2-1; 9 bases line up with TRBD2. This CDR3 region has 19 residues. The germline V gene encodes CDR1 SEHNR and CDR2 FQNEAQ (reference sequence). The V and J ends lost 3 bases and 5 bases, in that order; junction bases with no gene match: 17. The CDR3 spells CASSLGLAGGLGSDNEQFF. The CDR3 region has the DNA TGTGCCAGCAGCTTGGGACTAGCAGGAGGGCTGGGAAGTGACAATGAGCAGTTCTTC.